This passage covers 26 T cell receptor beta chains from one sample sequenced in a study of T cells in Graves' hyperthyroidism and ophthalmopathy. Amplification of TCR beta CDR3 regions was performed using RNA transcripts as template. The primer set for the first-round RT-PCR of the TCR CDR3 was HTBI. MiXCR was run by TCRdb on the multiplex PCR reads, yielding one entry per CDR3 protein. Of about 260,000 distinct CDR3 sequences in the sample, 20% to 25% were seen once. Sample: blood. The receptors here all came from a man aged 35 to 55 with Graves' hyperthyroidism that later progressed to Graves' ophthalmopathy.

This clonotype has at least ten counts. The CDR3: CASSLNSGIQYF. As DNA, the CDR3 is TGTGCCAGCAGCTTGAATTCGGGCATTCAGTACTTC. The chain carries TRBV7-9 and TRBJ2-4; D is undetermined. CDR3 length: 12 amino acids. Trimming removed 3 bases at V and 9 bases at J, with 9 bases between. From germline, CDR1 is SEHNR and CDR2 FQNEAQ (reference sequence). Based on the CDR3 plus reference TRBV7-9 and TRBJ2-4, the full variable domain is DTGVSQNPRHKITKRGQNVTFRCDPISEHNRLYWYRQTLGQGPEFLTYFQNEAQLEKSRLLSDRFSAERPKGSFSTLEIQRTEQGDSAMYLCASSLNSGIQYFGAGTRLSVL.

This clonotype was counted at least ten times. This chain connects TRBV7-3 to TRBJ2-7; TRBD1 matches at 9 bases. The CDR3 loop spans 14 amino acids. The germline gives CDR1 SGHTA, CDR2 FQGTGA. The junction had 3 bases not matched to a gene; V was cut back by 5 bases and J by 1 base. This chain's CDR3 is CASSIGQGSYEQYF. CDR3 bases: TGTGCCAGCAGCATTGGACAGGGGTCCTACGAGCAGTACTTC. The whole variable domain, filled in from reference TRBV7-3 and TRBJ2-7, reads GAGVSQTPSNKVTEKGKYVELRCDPISGHTALYWYRQSLGQGPEFLIYFQGTGAADDSGLPNDRFFAVRPEGSVSTLKIQRTERGDSAVYLCASSIGQGSYEQYFGPGTRLTVT.

In this sample, this clonotype turned up many times. This clone may be a read error of a much larger clone one base away. The V and J genes are TRBV19 and TRBJ2-5; 11 nucleotides agree with TRBD1. Germline assignment: CDR1 LNHDA and CDR2 SQIVND (reference sequence). The CDR3 loop spans 13 amino acids. Unmatched junction bases numbered 4, after V lost 4 bases and J lost 9 bases. CDR3 sequence (DNA): TGTGCCAGTAGTACGGGACAGGGGGAGGCCCAGTACTTC. Translated: CASSTGQGEAQYF.

This clonotype was recorded many times. This sequence joins TRBV7-2 and TRBJ2-4; D possibly corresponds to TRBD2 (6 bases). The CDR3 loop spans 16 amino acids. In germline, CDR1 is SGHTA, CDR2 FQGNSA. Trimming pared 1 base from V and 3 bases from J, leaving 13 bases between. CDR3 DNA: TGTGCCAGCAGCTTAGTGGAGGGCCTTAGCAAAAACATTCAGTACTTC. Translated, it gives CASSLVEGLSKNIQYF.

V usage is TRBV20-1 and J usage is TRBJ1-5, with D unclear. CDR3 size: 12 residues. V was clipped by 3 bases and J by 3 bases, with 6 bases between them. The germline CDR1 and CDR2 sequences are DFQATT and SNEGSKA (reference sequence). In nucleotides, the CDR3 is TGCAGTGCTAGTAGTACCAATCAGCCCCAGCATTTT. Its translation is CSASSTNQPQHF.

This clonotype was seen many times. The chain recombines TRBV11-1 with TRBJ2-7; 8 bases match TRBD1. Germline V CDR1 and CDR2: SGHAT, FQDESV (reference sequence). The CDR3 has 19 residues. V gave up 4 bases and J gave up 2 bases; unmatched junction bases: 19. CDR3 nucleotide sequence: TGTGCCAGCAGCTCCCGACCCACCCTAAGACAGGGGAAACCCTACGAGCAGTACTTC. Its protein product is CASSSRPTLRQGKPYEQYF.

This clonotype was detected ten times or more. The rearrangement links TRBV28 to TRBJ1-6, with TRBD1 identical over 7 bases. The CDR3 has 16 amino acids. Trimming cost V 6 bases and J 0 bases; bases outside gene matches: 5. CDR1 is MDHEN, CDR2 SYDVKM, per germline. CDR3 in amino acids: CASRDPGGSYNSPLHF. CDR3 DNA: TGTGCCAGCAGGGACCCAGGGGGCTCCTATAATTCACCCCTCCACTTT.

This clonotype came up many times. The rearrangement uses TRBV9 and TRBJ1-5; no reliable D call. Germline CDR1 and CDR2: SGDLS and YYNGEE. The CDR3 spans 14 residues. Trimming removed 1 base from V and 1 base from J, with 6 bases in between. CDR3 nucleotides: TGTGCCAGCAGCGTATCTTGGAGCAATCAGCCCCAGCATTTT. Protein: CASSVSWSNQPQHF.

The chain carries TRBV12-3 or TRBV12-4 and TRBJ2-5; maybe TRBD2 (5 bases). This CDR3 spans 12 amino acids. V was trimmed by 5 bases and J by 6 bases, leaving 10 bases between them. In DNA, the CDR3 is TGTGCCAGCAGTCCCCCGGGGAAGACCCAGTACTTC. Translation gives CASSPPGKTQYF.

This clonotype was seen repeatedly, ten times or more. The chain has TRBV9 and TRBJ2-1; either TRBD1 or TRBD2 may fit D (5 bases each). The CDR3 consists of 15 residues. Trimming cost V 0 bases and J 0 bases, with 7 bases left between them. The germline CDR1 and CDR2 sequences are SGDLS and YYNGEE. The CDR3 sequence is CASSVVGDSYNEQFF. The CDR3 DNA follows: TGTGCCAGCAGCGTAGTGGGGGACTCCTACAATGAGCAGTTCTTC.

The genes are TRBV12-3 or TRBV12-4 and TRBJ2-5, with 10 bases matching TRBD1. The length of the CDR3 is 13 residues. The ends lost 7 bases at V and 5 bases at J; junction bases unmatched: 4. CDR3 loop: CASNDRGLETQYF. The CDR3 DNA sequence: TGTGCCAGCAATGACAGGGGGCTGGAGACCCAGTACTTC.

The rearrangement joins TRBV12-3 or TRBV12-4 to TRBJ1-1, with D tentatively TRBD1 (6 bases). V dropped 4 bases and J dropped 4 bases, with 16 bases sitting between them. The CDR3 is 15 residues long. The CDR3 reads CASSSTGRWGTEAFF. For the CDR3, the DNA is TGTGCCAGCAGTTCAACAGGGAGGTGGGGCACTGAAGCTTTCTTT.

This clonotype was observed at least ten times. The chain recombines TRBV5-5 with TRBJ1-2; a possible D gene is TRBD1 (6 bases). This CDR3 spans 14 amino acids. CDR1 and CDR2 (germline): SGHKS, YYEKEE (reference sequence). Trimming pared 5 bases from V and 2 bases from J, leaving 13 bases between. In nucleotides, the CDR3 is TGTGCCAGCAGTCCCACAGGGTACAACTATGGCTACACCTTC. It specifies CASSPTGYNYGYTF.

This clonotype was seen repeatedly, ten times or more. J is TRBJ2-5 and V is TRBV12-3 or TRBV12-4; the D is unclear. The CDR3 sequence is 13 residues long. The V end lost 6 bases, the J end lost 2 bases, and 10 bases lay between the germline ends. The CDR3 loop is CASSRMGQETQYF. CDR3 DNA sequence: TGTGCCAGCAGCCGAATGGGACAAGAGACCCAGTACTTC.

Ten or more counts support this clonotype. The chain is built from TRBV25-1 and TRBJ2-2; 8 bases match TRBD2. The CDR3 runs 19 residues. V lost 5 bases to trimming and J lost 0 bases; unmatched junction nucleotides: 14. Per the germline V gene, CDR1 is MGHDK and CDR2 is SYGVNS. Here the CDR3 reads CASSPAALAGRPNTGELFF. The CDR3 coding sequence is TGTGCCAGCAGTCCAGCCGCCTTAGCGGGAAGACCGAACACCGGGGAGCTGTTTTTT.

The chain links TRBV6-2 or TRBV6-3 to TRBJ2-7; no definite D call. Germline lookup yields CDR1 MNHEY and CDR2 SVGEGT. There are 12 residues in the CDR3. V gave up 1 base and J gave up 6 bases, with 7 bases separating them. The CDR3 bases are TGTGCCAGCAGTTACTTCCGAACCGAGCAGTACTTC. Translated, it gives CASSYFRTEQYF.

The chain employs TRBV28 and TRBJ1-1; D not certain. The germline V gene encodes CDR1 MDHEN and CDR2 SYDVKM. Trimming pared 1 base from V and 0 bases from J, leaving 12 bases between. CDR3 size: 16 residues. The CDR3 DNA reads as TGTGCCAGCAGTTTATCCGTGGTGGGGATGAACACTGAAGCTTTCTTT. This gives the protein CASSLSVVGMNTEAFF.

The chain uses TRBV11-2 and TRBJ2-2; 15 bases map to TRBD2. From germline, CDR1 is SGHAT and CDR2 FQNNGV. V was clipped by 1 base and J by 6 bases; unmatched bases: 0. The length of the CDR3 is 16 residues. The chain's CDR3 is CASSLGTSGRAGELFF. The CDR3 DNA reads as TGTGCCAGCAGCTTAGGGACTAGCGGGAGGGCCGGGGAGCTGTTTTTT.

The V call is TRBV6-5, the J call TRBJ1-5; unclear D gene. The CDR3 length is 13 residues. Germline V gene data show CDR1 as MNHEY and CDR2 as SVGAGI. Trimming stripped 4 bases from V and 9 bases from J, with 13 bases between. The CDR3 here is CASSLAYGLPQHF. Here the CDR3 DNA reads TGTGCCAGCAGTTTAGCCTATGGGTTGCCCCAGCATTTT.

This clonotype was counted only a few times. The chain combines TRBV4-1 with TRBJ2-2; 8 bases map to TRBD2. CDR1 MGHRA and CDR2 YSYEKL come from the germline V gene. This CDR3 has 19 residues. Trimming removed 4 bases from V and 4 bases from J; junction bases left unmatched: 17. The CDR3, as DNA: TGCGCCAGCAGCCTCGGCCCCCTTCAGCGGGAGCGGGTCACCGGGGAGCTGTTTTTT. This encodes CASSLGPLQRERVTGELFF.

V usage is TRBV6-1 and J usage is TRBJ2-7; D is possibly TRBD1 or TRBD2 (7 bases each). This CDR3 is 14 amino acids long. Germline loops: CDR1 MNHNS, CDR2 SASEGT. The V gene lost 5 bases and the J gene lost 6 bases, with 17 bases spanning the gap. The CDR3 sequence: CASSQGGGASEQYF. In nucleotides, the CDR3 is TGTGCCAGCAGTCAGGGGGGGGGGGCAAGCGAGCAGTACTTC.

This clonotype occurred many times. This chain links TRBV10-3 with TRBJ2-2; D remains unclear. Germline V gene lookup returns CDR1 ENHRY and CDR2 SYGVKD. The CDR3 extends over 13 amino acids. Trimming took 4 bases from V and 1 from J, leaving 4 bases between them. The CDR3 DNA is TGTGCCATCAGTGTACTGAACACCGGGGAGCTGTTTTTT. It specifies CAISVLNTGELFF.

This clonotype was counted ten times or more. CDR3 sequence reads: CATGTPGGNQPQHF. The CDR3 coding sequence is TGTGCCACTGGGACACCGGGAGGCAATCAGCCCCAGCATTTT. The chain recombines TRBV10-3 with TRBJ1-5, with D maybe TRBD1 (6 bases). Germline CDR1 is ENHRY and CDR2 is SYGVKD. Trimming took 10 bases from V and 2 from J, leaving 15 bases between them. This CDR3 is 14 amino acids long.

There are many counts of this clonotype. The J gene is TRBJ1-1, the V gene TRBV6-1, with D unresolved. Germline CDR1 is MNHNS and CDR2 is SASEGT. This CDR3 has 11 residues. V was clipped by 8 bases and J by 5 bases, with 9 bases between them. CDR3: CASRSGTEAFF. In nucleotides, the CDR3 is TGTGCCAGCCGCAGCGGGACTGAAGCTTTCTTT.

Ten or more counts support this clonotype. V is TRBV19 and J is TRBJ1-6; D is unclear. V was clipped by 3 bases and J by 1 base, with 4 bases between them. The CDR3 totals 14 residues. In germline, CDR1 is LNHDA, CDR2 SQIVND (reference sequence). This CDR3 reads CASSITSYNSPLHF. The CDR3 bases are TGTGCCAGTAGTATTACGTCCTATAATTCACCCCTCCACTTT.

V is TRBV2 and J is TRBJ2-5; 11 bases agree with TRBD1. V was clipped by 4 bases and J by 2 bases; unmatched bases: 9. This CDR3 region has 17 residues. CDR1 and CDR2 from the germline V gene are SNHLY and FYNNEI. Here the CDR3 DNA reads TGTGCCAGCAGTGTTCCTTCCGGGACAGGGGGACAAGAGACCCAGTACTTC. It specifies CASSVPSGTGGQETQYF.